Below, one TCR beta chain is given with its context. Treatment specified: oral pan-JAK inhibitor, 5-10 mg twice daily. Individuals with alopecia areata gave both lesional scalp punch biopsies and peripheral blood for collection. This sample is drawn from a study of CD8+ T cells in alopecia areata. The CDR3 is 14 residues long. V lost 4 bases to trimming and J lost 5 bases; unmatched junction nucleotides: 5. CDR1 SGHRS and CDR2 YFSETQ come from the germline V gene. After isolation, RNA underwent reverse transcription to generate cDNA as the sequencing template. Repertoires were generated with immunoSEQ multiplex PCR, while TCRdb's copy carries only in-frame clones and drops some. In the table there are about 120,000 clones, around 56% of which are singletons.

The starting material was CD4+ T cells sorted from blood, obtained at week 4, from a patient treated with tofacitinib. The chain joins TRBV5-1 to TRBJ1-1, with TRBD1 identical over 10 bases. The sequence was obtained from a human donor with alopecia areata. The CDR3, as DNA: TGCGCCAGCAGCCGACAGGGGGCTGATACTGAAGCTTTCTTT. Encoded protein: CASSRQGADTEAFF. Filled out from reference TRBV5-1 and TRBJ1-1, the complete variable domain reads KAGVTQTPRYLIKTRGQQVTLSCSPISGHRSVSWYQQTPGQGLQFLFEYFSETQRNKGNFPGRFSGRQFSNSRSEMNVSTLELGDSALYLCASSRQGADTEAFFGQGTRLTVV.